This T cell receptor (beta chain) was identified during a study of T cells in Graves' hyperthyroidism and ophthalmopathy. About the research overall: Upon initial diagnosis and before any treatment, peripheral blood was collected.

The CDR3 is 12 amino acids. After removal of 6 bases from V and 8 bases from J, the junction contained 3 bases not matched to a gene. Germline CDR1 reads SNHLY; CDR2 reads FYNNEI. Thyroid ultrasound, orbital computed tomography, clinical symptoms, and serum thyroxine and TRAb underpinned diagnoses. It was 10 ml of fresh peripheral blood that supplied the PBMCs. In this sample, this clonotype turned up many times. What was amplified from RNA transcripts were TCR beta CDR3 regions. HTBI primers were employed in a first-round RT-PCR of the TCR CDR3. MiXCR, run by TCRdb on the multiplex PCR reads, gives a single entry per CDR3 protein. The profile shows 350,000 to 500,000 distinct CDR3 sequences, roughly 15% of them singletons.

The chain recombines TRBV2 with TRBJ2-4; the match to TRBD2 covers 8 bases. Sequenced material: blood. The source is a woman between 18 and 29 years old with Graves' hyperthyroidism. The CDR3 nucleotides read TGTGCCAGCAGCGGGACTAGGGACATTCAGTACTTC. Translating gives CASSGTRDIQYF.